This T cell receptor (beta chain) was captured in a study of PD-L1 blockade in urothelial cancer. At the level of the study: Analysis of blood occurred 3 weeks (second dose) and 6 weeks after treatment start.

The protocol was immunoSEQ multiplex PCR, while the TCRdb copy is restricted to in-frame clones and leaves out a portion. Of approximately 90,000 clones detected, more than 75% appear once; the ten largest clones hold around 14%. Between the trimmed V and J ends, which lost 3 bases and 4 bases, there was a span of 15 bases. Germline CDR1 reads SGHTA; CDR2 reads FQGTGA. This CDR3 contains 15 residues. The time point is: pretreatment peripheral blood. Per patient, between 1 and 8 samples were collected at pretreatment and on-treatment time points. This receptor was taken from a man in his 60s with urothelial cancer. The chain joins TRBV7-3 to TRBJ2-5; D is possibly TRBD2 (7 bases). Here the sequenced sample was PBMCs, taken around atezolizumab (anti-PD-L1) treatment. CDR3 protein: CASSFGGGAGETQYF. The DNA for the CDR3 is TGTGCCAGCAGCTTTGGAGGGGGGGCCGGAGAGACCCAGTACTTC.